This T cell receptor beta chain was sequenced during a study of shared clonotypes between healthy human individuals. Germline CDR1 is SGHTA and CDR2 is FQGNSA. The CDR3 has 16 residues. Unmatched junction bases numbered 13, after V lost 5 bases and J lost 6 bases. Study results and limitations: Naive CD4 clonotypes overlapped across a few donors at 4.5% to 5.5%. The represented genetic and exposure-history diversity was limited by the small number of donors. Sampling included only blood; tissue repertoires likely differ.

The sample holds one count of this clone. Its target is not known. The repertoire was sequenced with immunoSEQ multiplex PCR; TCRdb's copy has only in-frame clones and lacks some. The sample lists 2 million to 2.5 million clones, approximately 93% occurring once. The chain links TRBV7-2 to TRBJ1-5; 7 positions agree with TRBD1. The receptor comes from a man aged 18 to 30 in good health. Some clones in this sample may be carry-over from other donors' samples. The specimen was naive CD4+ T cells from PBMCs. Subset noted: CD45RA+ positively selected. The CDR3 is CASSATGEGELQPQHF. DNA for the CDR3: TGTGCCAGCAGCGCTACAGGGGAGGGGGAGCTTCAGCCCCAGCATTTT.